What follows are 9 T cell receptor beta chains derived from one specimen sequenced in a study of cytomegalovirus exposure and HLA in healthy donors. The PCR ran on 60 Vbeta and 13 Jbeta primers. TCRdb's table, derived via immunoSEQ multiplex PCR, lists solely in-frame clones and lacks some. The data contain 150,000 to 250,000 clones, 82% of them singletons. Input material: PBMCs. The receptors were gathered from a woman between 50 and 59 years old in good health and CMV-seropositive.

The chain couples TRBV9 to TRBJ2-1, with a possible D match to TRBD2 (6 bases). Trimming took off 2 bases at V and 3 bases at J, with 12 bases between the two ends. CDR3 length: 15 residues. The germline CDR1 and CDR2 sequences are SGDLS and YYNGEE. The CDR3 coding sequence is TGTGCCAGCAGCGTGGGTCTGGGGGGCTACAATGAGCAGTTCTTC. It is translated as CASSVGLGGYNEQFF.

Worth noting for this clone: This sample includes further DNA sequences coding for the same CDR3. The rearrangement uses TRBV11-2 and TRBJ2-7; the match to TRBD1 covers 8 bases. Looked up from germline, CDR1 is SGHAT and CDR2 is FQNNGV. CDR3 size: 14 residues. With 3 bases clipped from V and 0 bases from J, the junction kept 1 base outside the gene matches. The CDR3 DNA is TGTGCCAGCAGCTTCGGACAGGGCTCCTACGAGCAGTACTTC. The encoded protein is CASSFGQGSYEQYF. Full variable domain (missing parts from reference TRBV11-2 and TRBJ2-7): EAGVAQSPRYKIIEKRQSVAFWCNPISGHATLYWYQQILGQGPKLLIQFQNNGVVDDSQLPKDRFSAERLKGVDSTLKIQPAKLEDSAVYLCASSFGQGSYEQYFGPGTRLTVT.

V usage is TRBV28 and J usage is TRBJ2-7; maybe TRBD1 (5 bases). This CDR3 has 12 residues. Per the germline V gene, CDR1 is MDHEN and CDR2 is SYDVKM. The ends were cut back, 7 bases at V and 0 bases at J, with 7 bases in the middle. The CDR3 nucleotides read TGTGCCAGCACGGACACCTCCTACGAGCAGTACTTC. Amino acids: CASTDTSYEQYF.

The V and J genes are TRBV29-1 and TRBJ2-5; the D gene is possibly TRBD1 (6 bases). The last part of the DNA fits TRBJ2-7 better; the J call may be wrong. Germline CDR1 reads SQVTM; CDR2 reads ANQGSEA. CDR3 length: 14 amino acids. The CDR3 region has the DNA TGCAGCGTCCCTCAAGAAACAGGGAGCCACGAGCAGTACTTC. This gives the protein CSVPQETGSHEQYF.

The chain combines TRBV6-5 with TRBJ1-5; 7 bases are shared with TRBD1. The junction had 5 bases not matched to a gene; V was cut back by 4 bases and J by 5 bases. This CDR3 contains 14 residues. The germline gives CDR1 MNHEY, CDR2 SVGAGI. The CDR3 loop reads CASSLDRSYQPQHF. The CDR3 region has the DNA TGTGCCAGCAGTTTGGACAGGTCGTATCAGCCCCAGCATTTT.

CDR3 sequence: CASSPDRAGDTQYF. The CDR3 DNA is TGTGCCAGCAGCCCGGACAGGGCTGGAGATACGCAGTATTTT. This chain connects TRBV7-2 to TRBJ2-3; TRBD1 aligns across 8 bases. With V trimmed by 5 bases and J by 5 bases, 6 bases remained unmatched. CDR1 SGHTA and CDR2 FQGNSA come from the germline V gene. This CDR3 is built from 14 residues.

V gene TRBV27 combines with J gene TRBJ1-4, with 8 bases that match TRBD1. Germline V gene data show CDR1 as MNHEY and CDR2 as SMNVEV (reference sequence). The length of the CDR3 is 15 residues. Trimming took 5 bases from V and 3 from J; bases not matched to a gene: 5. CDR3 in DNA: TGTGCCAGCAGTCCTATGGACAGGGCTAATGAAAAACTGTTTTTT. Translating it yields CASSPMDRANEKLFF.

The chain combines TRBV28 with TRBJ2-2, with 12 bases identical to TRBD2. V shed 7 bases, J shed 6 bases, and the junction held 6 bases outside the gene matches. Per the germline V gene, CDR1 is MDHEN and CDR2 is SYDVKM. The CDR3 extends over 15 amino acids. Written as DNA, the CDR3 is TGTGCCAGCACGTCTAGCGGGGGGGACCCCGGGGAGCTGTTTTTT. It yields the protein CASTSSGGDPGELFF.

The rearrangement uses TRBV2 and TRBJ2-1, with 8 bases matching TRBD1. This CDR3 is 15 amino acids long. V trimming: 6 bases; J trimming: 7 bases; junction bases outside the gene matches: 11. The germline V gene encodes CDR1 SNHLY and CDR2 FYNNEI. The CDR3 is CASREFGTGFNEQFF. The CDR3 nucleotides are TGTGCCAGCAGGGAGTTTGGGACAGGTTTTAATGAGCAGTTCTTC.